These 2 T cell receptor beta chains originate from one sample sequenced in a study of cytomegalovirus exposure and HLA in healthy donors. 13 Jbeta primers and 60 Vbeta primers were used for the PCR. Repertoires were generated with immunoSEQ multiplex PCR, while TCRdb's copy carries only in-frame clones and drops some. The table has 150,000 to 200,000 clones, about 80% seen once; the top ten hold 2% to 2.5%. The source material was PBMCs. The receptors originated from a woman aged 25-40 years in good health and CMV-seronegative.

J is TRBJ2-7 and V is TRBV18; a possible D gene is TRBD1 (6 bases). The CDR3 covers 16 residues. Germline lookup yields CDR1 KGHSH and CDR2 LQKENI. Trimming cost V 4 bases and J 5 bases, with 21 bases left between them. CDR3 sequence (DNA): TGTGCCAGCTCACGACCCGGGACAATCGTGGGGGACGAGCAGTACTTC. Encoded protein: CASSRPGTIVGDEQYF.

The chain is built from TRBV9 and TRBJ2-1, with TRBD2 matching over 9 bases. CDR1 and CDR2 from the germline V gene are SGDLS and YYNGEE. The CDR3 covers 17 residues. V lost 2 bases, J lost 6 bases, and 12 bases stayed unmatched. The CDR3, as DNA: TGTGCCAGCAGCGTCTCGGGCGGGGGGGCCTCTGTCAATGAGCAGTTCTTC. Encoded protein: CASSVSGGGASVNEQFF. Full variable domain (remainder filled in from reference TRBV9 and TRBJ2-1): DSGVTQTPKHLITATGQRVTLRCSPRSGDLSVYWYQQSLDQGLQFLIQYYNGEERAKGNILERFSAQQFPDLHSELNLSSLELGDSALYFCASSVSGGGASVNEQFFGPGTRLTVL.